These 23 T cell receptor beta chains originate from one sample sequenced in a study of CD8+CD57+ T cells in acquired aplastic anemia (dated by TCRdb to the late 2010s). Sequencing took place on an Illumina HiSeq 2000. Profiling of TCR beta VDJ combinations and CDR3 sequences used genomic DNA as the template. TCRdb reanalyzed the raw reads on its own, using fastp at Q25 for trimming and MiXCR for clone calling, and kept in-frame beta chains. Identical CDR3 protein sequences are pooled into one entry, listed with their most common genes and DNA. Here the sample has around 150,000 distinct CDR3 sequences; around 41% occur a single time. Of the sample, more than 7% is held by the ten largest clones. The sequencing sample was made of sorted CD4+, CD8+, or CD8+CD57+ T cells (not recorded which) from PBMCs. These receptors originate from a human donor in good health, serving as a control.

Many counts were recorded for this clonotype. The chain carries TRBV12-5 and TRBJ1-2, with TRBD1 matching over 9 bases. CDR1 and CDR2 from the germline V gene are LGHNT and FRNRAP. V was clipped by 5 bases and J by 7 bases; unmatched bases: 11. The CDR3 runs 15 residues. The CDR3 DNA is TGTGCTAGTGGTCCCTCCGGGACAGGGAATGTTGGCTACACCTTC. Amino acid sequence: CASGPSGTGNVGYTF.

This clonotype appeared a single time. This sequence joins TRBV5-4 and TRBJ1-1; tentatively, D is TRBD1 (6 bases). V was trimmed by 5 bases and J by 4 bases, leaving 21 bases between them. Germline lookup yields CDR1 SGHNT and CDR2 YYREEE (reference sequence). This CDR3 has 16 amino acids. The CDR3 sequence is CASSLQGGLMSTEAFF. Here the CDR3 DNA reads TGTGCCAGCAGTCTCCAAGGGGGGCTCATGAGCACTGAAGCTTTCTTT.

This clonotype was counted ten times or more. V gene TRBV20-1 combines with J gene TRBJ1-3, with 9 bases identical to TRBD1. Germline CDR1 reads DFQATT; CDR2 reads SNEGSKA (reference sequence). The J segment lost 6 bases and the V segment lost 4 bases, leaving 4 bases of the junction unmatched. The CDR3 spans 13 residues. This CDR3 reads CSANRDRENTIYF. The CDR3 DNA is TGCAGTGCTAACCGGGACAGGGAAAACACCATATATTTT.

This clonotype was recorded many times. The chain recombines TRBV9 with TRBJ1-2, with 10 bases fitting TRBD1. The germline CDR1 and CDR2 sequences are SGDLS and YYNGEE. J lost 4 bases, V lost 4 bases, and 7 bases had no gene match. This CDR3 contains 15 residues. The CDR3 bases are TGTGCCAGCAGCCCAAGGGACAGGGGAAGCTATGGCTACACCTTC. Its translation is CASSPRDRGSYGYTF.

As for this clonotype: One end of the junction is discordant with germline, which a read error may explain. The chain couples TRBV2 to TRBJ1-1; perhaps TRBD1 as D (5 bases). Per germline, CDR1 SNHLY and CDR2 FYNNEI. The CDR3 totals 11 residues. CDR3 nucleotide sequence: TGTGCCAACAGTGTAAAAGGGGAAGCCTTCTTT. It codes for CANSVKGEAFF.

This clonotype was counted many times. V usage is TRBV5-1 and J usage is TRBJ1-2; weak D call: TRBD1 (5 bases). Germline V CDR1 and CDR2: SGHRS, YFSETQ. The CDR3 loop spans 15 amino acids. V was pared by 0 bases and J by 1 base, with 10 bases between. Written as DNA, the CDR3 is TGCGCCAGCAGCTTGGGACAGAATATTAACTATGGCTACACCTTC. Translation gives CASSLGQNINYGYTF.

This clonotype was recorded at least ten times. V and J are TRBV29-1 and TRBJ2-7; 7 bases map to TRBD1. The CDR3 covers 13 residues. The ends lost 4 bases at V and 0 bases at J; junction bases unmatched: 3. The germline gives CDR1 SQVTM, CDR2 ANQGSEA. The CDR3: CSVGQGVSYEQYF. In nucleotides, the CDR3 is TGCAGCGTTGGGCAGGGGGTCTCCTACGAGCAGTACTTC.

This clonotype was recorded many times. V usage is TRBV4-1 and J usage is TRBJ2-7; D might be TRBD1 or TRBD2, each matching 7 bases. Germline CDR1 reads MGHRA; CDR2 reads YSYEKL. Trimming shortened V by 1 base and J by 2 bases, and 15 bases separated the two germline ends. The CDR3 runs to 16 residues. CDR3 residues: CASSQVPGGGPYEQYF. CDR3 nucleotides: TGCGCCAGCAGCCAAGTTCCAGGGGGGGGCCCCTACGAGCAGTACTTC.

The chain recombines TRBV7-9 with TRBJ1-2, with TRBD1 matching 10 bases. The V gene's germline CDR1 is SEHNR and CDR2 FQNEAQ (reference sequence). Losses at the gene ends were 6 bases for V and 6 bases for J; bases not matched to a gene: 4. The CDR3 runs to 13 residues. CDR3 region: CASSLDRGNGYTF. CDR3 coding DNA: TGTGCCAGCAGTCTGGACAGGGGGAATGGCTACACCTTC.

The sample holds many counts of this clonotype. The chain joins TRBV6-2 or TRBV6-3 to TRBJ1-2; no reliable D call. Per germline, CDR1 MNHEY and CDR2 SVGEGT. The germline V and J ends were trimmed by 2 bases and 4 bases, with 11 bases remaining between them. The CDR3 extends over 14 amino acids. The CDR3 nucleotides are TGTGCCAGCAGTTACGGTGTGAAGGTCTATGGCTACACCTTC. This sequence encodes CASSYGVKVYGYTF.

A few counts support this clonotype. The J gene is TRBJ2-5, the V gene TRBV18, with 8 bases that match TRBD2. Per the germline V gene, CDR1 is KGHSH and CDR2 is LQKENI. The CDR3 covers 15 residues. Trimming took 0 bases from V and 1 from J; bases not matched to a gene: 1. The CDR3: CASSPPLAGQETQYF. CDR3 nucleotides: TGTGCCAGCTCACCACCGCTAGCGGGCCAAGAGACCCAGTACTTC.

This clonotype was observed many times. This chain uses TRBV7-9 with TRBJ2-3, with a weak D call TRBD2 (5 bases). The germline V gene has CDR1 SEHNR and CDR2 FQNEAQ (reference sequence). The CDR3 covers 14 residues. Trimming removed 5 bases at V and 2 bases at J, with 11 bases between. CDR3 nucleotide sequence: TGTGCCAGCAGCCCCCCGGGATTCACAGATACGCAGTATTTT. Amino acid sequence: CASSPPGFTDTQYF.

For this clonotype: The junction departs from the called germline gene at one end, perhaps through a read error. This chain uses TRBV11-1 with TRBJ2-1, with a possible D match to TRBD1 (5 bases). The CDR3 covers 16 residues. Germline V gives CDR1 SGHAT, CDR2 FQDESV (reference sequence). CDR3 sequence reads: CASSPKYTDRDNEQLF. The CDR3 DNA follows: TGTGCCAGCAGCCCAAAATATACCGACAGAGACAATGAACAGCTCTTC.

With regard to this clonotype: This CDR3 fails to terminate in the conserved phenylalanine or tryptophan, so it likely reflects a read error. The limits of the CDR3 on the DNA are not certain, so only TCRdb's listed CDR3 is given. The chain recombines TRBV5-1 with TRBJ2-5. CDR1 SGHRS and CDR2 YFSETQ come from the germline V gene. The CDR3 spans 8 amino acids, including both terminal residues. CDR3 residues: CASTLIVQ.

V gene TRBV19 combines with J gene TRBJ1-1; D is unclear. Trimming stripped 7 bases from V and 4 bases from J, with 16 bases between. From germline, CDR1 is LNHDA and CDR2 SQIVND (reference sequence). The CDR3 runs 14 residues. CDR3 nucleotides: TGTGCCAGTACCTCGCTCAGGCGACGCACTGAAGCTTTCTTT. Its protein product is CASTSLRRRTEAFF.

The chain carries TRBV15 and TRBJ1-1; 10 bases line up with TRBD1. Germline V lookup: CDR1 LNHNV, CDR2 YYDKDF (reference sequence). Losses at the gene ends were 5 bases for V and 10 bases for J; bases not matched to a gene: 7. The CDR3 is 13 amino acids. The CDR3 spells CATSLRQGAGAFF. CDR3 sequence (DNA): TGTGCCACCAGCTTGAGACAGGGGGCTGGAGCTTTCTTT.

Points on this clonotype: A much larger clone lies one base from this, so it may be a read error. This rearrangement joins TRBV9 to TRBJ2-2; 11 positions agree with TRBD2. The CDR3 spans 16 residues. The germline gives CDR1 SGDLS, CDR2 YYNGEE. The CDR3 sequence: CASSVGLAANTGGLFF. CDR3 bases: TGTGCCAGCAGCGTGGGACTAGCGGCGAACACCGGGGGGCTGTTTTTT.

The chain combines TRBV29-1 with TRBJ1-2; maybe TRBD1 (5 bases). The germline V and J ends were trimmed by 4 bases and 12 bases, with 15 bases remaining between them. This CDR3 is 11 amino acids long. The germline V gene encodes CDR1 SQVTM and CDR2 ANQGSEA. The CDR3 nucleotides are TGCAGCGTTGTCGGGGCCGACCGCCACACCTTC. Protein: CSVVGADRHTF.

This clonotype was observed a handful of times. V and J are TRBV11-2 and TRBJ2-5; 11 bases agree with TRBD2. Germline-derived CDR1 and CDR2 are SGHAT and FQNNGV. This CDR3 spans 15 amino acids. J was trimmed by 3 bases and V by 5 bases; bases with no gene match: 5. CDR3 amino acids: CASSGTSGVEETQYF. The CDR3 region has the DNA TGTGCCAGCAGCGGGACTAGCGGAGTGGAAGAGACCCAGTACTTC. The full variable domain, rest sourced from reference TRBV11-2 and TRBJ2-5, is EAGVAQSPRYKIIEKRQSVAFWCNPISGHATLYWYQQILGQGPKLLIQFQNNGVVDDSQLPKDRFSAERLKGVDSTLKIQPAKLEDSAVYLCASSGTSGVEETQYFGPGTRLLVL.

This clonotype was picked up many times. The chain recombines TRBV9 with TRBJ1-3; D call uncertain. V was pared by 3 bases and J by 4 bases, with 14 bases between. The germline V gene has CDR1 SGDLS and CDR2 YYNGEE. The length of the CDR3 is 15 residues. CDR3 region: CASSETPKQGNTIYF. CDR3 nucleotides: TGTGCCAGCAGCGAGACACCTAAACAAGGAAACACCATATATTTT.

This clonotype has a count of ten or more. The rearrangement uses TRBV6-1 and TRBJ2-1, with 13 nucleotides matching TRBD2. J gave up 12 bases and V 6 bases, and 5 bases lay outside the gene matches. The V gene's germline CDR1 is MNHNS and CDR2 SASEGT. CDR3 length: 13 residues. The CDR3 DNA follows: TGTGCCAGCAGACTAGCGGGAGGGGATGTGCAGTTCTTC. This sequence encodes CASRLAGGDVQFF.

This clonotype has at least ten counts. The chain is built from TRBV20-1 and TRBJ2-1; TRBD2 aligns across 10 bases. The CDR3 has 16 amino acids. Trimming removed 1 base from V and 6 bases from J; junction bases left unmatched: 9. The germline gives CDR1 DFQATT, CDR2 SNEGSKA (reference sequence). The CDR3 sequence is CSARGSAGGVGNEQFF. CDR3 coding DNA: TGCAGTGCTAGAGGGTCAGCGGGGGGGGTCGGCAATGAGCAGTTCTTC.

Concerning this clonotype itself: Possible read error: a much larger clone is one base away. V is TRBV28 and J is TRBJ1-1; 10 nucleotides match TRBD1. Germline V gives CDR1 MDHEN, CDR2 SYDVKM. The CDR3 is made up of 13 amino acids. The V gene end was trimmed by 6 bases and the J gene end by 4 bases; junction bases not matched to a gene: 2. As DNA, the CDR3 is TGTGCCAGCAGAAGGACAGGGGGCACTGAAGCTTTCTTT. It is translated as CASRRTGGTEAFF.